This T cell receptor (beta chain) was identified in a study of cytomegalovirus exposure and HLA in healthy donors. Points from the study as a whole: Presence/absence analyses took donor sequencing depth as roughly uniform.

Of note for this clone: No antigen is known for it.

Primers for the PCR totalled 60 Vbeta and 13 Jbeta. TCRdb's copy holds only in-frame clones and misses some; the assay was immunoSEQ multiplex PCR. This table has around 96,000 clones, around 84% appearing once. The germline V gene has CDR1 MNHEY and CDR2 SMNVEV (reference sequence). V gave up 4 bases and J gave up 3 bases, with 9 bases separating them. The CDR3 extends over 13 amino acids. The sequencing input was PBMCs. This clonotype originated in a young man in good health and CMV-seronegative. V usage is TRBV27 and J usage is TRBJ1-1; D unresolved. The CDR3 loop reads CASSSRRDTEAFF. Here the CDR3 DNA reads TGTGCCAGCAGTTCCCGGAGAGACACTGAAGCTTTCTTT.